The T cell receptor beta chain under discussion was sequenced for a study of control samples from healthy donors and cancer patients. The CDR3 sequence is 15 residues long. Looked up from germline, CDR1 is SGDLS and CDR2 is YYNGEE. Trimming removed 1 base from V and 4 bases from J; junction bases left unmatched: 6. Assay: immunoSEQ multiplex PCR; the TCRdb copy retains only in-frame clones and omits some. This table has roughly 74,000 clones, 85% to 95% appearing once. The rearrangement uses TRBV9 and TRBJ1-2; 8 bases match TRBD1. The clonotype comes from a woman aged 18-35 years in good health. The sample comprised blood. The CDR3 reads CASSVSSGGVYGYTF. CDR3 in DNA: TGTGCCAGCAGCGTATCCTCAGGGGGCGTCTATGGCTACACCTTC.